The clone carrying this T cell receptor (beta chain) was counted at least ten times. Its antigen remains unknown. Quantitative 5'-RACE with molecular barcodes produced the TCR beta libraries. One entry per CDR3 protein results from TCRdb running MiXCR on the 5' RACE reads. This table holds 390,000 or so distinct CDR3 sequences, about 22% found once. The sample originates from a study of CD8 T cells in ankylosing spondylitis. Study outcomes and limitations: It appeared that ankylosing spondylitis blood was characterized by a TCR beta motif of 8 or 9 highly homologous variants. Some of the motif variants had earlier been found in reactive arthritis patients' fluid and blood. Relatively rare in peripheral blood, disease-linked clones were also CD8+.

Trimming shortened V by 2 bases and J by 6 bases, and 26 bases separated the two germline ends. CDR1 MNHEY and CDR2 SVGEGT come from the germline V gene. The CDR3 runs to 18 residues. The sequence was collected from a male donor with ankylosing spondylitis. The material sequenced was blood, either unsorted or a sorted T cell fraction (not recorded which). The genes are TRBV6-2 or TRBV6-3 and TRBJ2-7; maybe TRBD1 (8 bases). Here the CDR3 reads CASSYPRGRTGRESEQYF. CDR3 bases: TGTGCCAGCAGTTACCCGAGGGGACGGACAGGGAGGGAGTCCGAGCAGTACTTC.